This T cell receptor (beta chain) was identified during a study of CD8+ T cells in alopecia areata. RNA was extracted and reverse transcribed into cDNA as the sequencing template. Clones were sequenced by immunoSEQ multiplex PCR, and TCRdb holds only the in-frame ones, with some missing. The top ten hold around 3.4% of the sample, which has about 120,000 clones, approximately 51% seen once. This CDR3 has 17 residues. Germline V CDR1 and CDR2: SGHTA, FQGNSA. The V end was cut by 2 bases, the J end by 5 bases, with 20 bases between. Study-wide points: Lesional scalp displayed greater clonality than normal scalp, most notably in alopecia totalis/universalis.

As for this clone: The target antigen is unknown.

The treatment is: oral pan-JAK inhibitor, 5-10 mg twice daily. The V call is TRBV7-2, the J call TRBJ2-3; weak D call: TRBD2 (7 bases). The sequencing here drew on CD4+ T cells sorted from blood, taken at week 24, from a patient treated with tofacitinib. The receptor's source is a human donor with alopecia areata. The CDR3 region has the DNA TGTGCCAGCAGCTTAAGTATAGGGGGGGGCGGAGAAGATACGCAGTATTTT. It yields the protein CASSLSIGGGGEDTQYF.